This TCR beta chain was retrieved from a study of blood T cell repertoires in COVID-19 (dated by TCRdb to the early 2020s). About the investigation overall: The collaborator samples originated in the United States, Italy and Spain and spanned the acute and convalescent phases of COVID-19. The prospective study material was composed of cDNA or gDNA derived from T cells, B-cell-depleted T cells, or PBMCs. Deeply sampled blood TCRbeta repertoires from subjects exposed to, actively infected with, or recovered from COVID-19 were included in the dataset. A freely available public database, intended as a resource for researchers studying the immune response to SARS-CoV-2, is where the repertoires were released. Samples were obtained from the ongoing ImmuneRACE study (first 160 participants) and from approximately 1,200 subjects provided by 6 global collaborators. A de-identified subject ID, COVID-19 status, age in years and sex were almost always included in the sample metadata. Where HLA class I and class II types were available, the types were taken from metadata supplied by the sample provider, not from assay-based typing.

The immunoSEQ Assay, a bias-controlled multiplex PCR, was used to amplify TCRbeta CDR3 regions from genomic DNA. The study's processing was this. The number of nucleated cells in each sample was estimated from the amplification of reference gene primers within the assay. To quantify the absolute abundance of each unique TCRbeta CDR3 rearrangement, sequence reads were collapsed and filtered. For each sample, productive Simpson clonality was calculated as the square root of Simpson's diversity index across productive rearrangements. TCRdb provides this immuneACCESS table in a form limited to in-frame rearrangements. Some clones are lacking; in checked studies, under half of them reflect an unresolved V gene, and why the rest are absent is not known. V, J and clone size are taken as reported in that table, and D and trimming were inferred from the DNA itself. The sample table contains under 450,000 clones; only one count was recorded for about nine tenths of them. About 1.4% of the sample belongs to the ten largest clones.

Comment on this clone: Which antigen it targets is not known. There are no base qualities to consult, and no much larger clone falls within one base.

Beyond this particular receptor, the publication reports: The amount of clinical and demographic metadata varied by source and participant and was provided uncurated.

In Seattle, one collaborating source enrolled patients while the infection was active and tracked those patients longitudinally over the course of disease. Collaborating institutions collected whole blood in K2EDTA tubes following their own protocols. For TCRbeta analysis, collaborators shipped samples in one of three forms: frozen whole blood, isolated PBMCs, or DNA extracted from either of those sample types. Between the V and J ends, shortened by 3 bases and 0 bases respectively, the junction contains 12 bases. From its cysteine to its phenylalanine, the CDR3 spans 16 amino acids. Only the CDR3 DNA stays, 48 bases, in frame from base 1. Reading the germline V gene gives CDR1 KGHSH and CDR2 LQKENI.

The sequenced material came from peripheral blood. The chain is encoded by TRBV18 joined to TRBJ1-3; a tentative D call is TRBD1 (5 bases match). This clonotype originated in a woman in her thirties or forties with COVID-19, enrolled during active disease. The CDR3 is CASSPGGHSSGNTIYF. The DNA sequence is TGTGCCAGCTCACCCGGCGGACACAGCTCTGGAAACACCATATATTTT.